This TCR beta chain was recovered during a study of blood T cell repertoires in COVID-19. Sequenced by immunoSEQ multiplex PCR; TCRdb stores in-frame clones only, minus some. Found here are around 180,000 clones, roughly 79% of them singletons; the top ten hold less than 15%. The origin of this receptor is a woman aged 80 or over with COVID-19, enrolled during active disease. The sequencing sample was made of peripheral blood.

In nucleotides, the CDR3 is TGTGCCAGCTCACCACAGGGACTGGGGGTCTATAATTCACCCCTCCACTTT. It encodes CASSPQGLGVYNSPLHF. The gene calls are TRBV18 and TRBJ1-6; tentatively, D is TRBD1 (5 bases). This CDR3 has 17 residues. Deletions cut 1 base from V and 3 bases from J, with 13 bases between. The germline V gene encodes CDR1 KGHSH and CDR2 LQKENI. The variable domain in full, with the rest retrieved from reference TRBV18 and TRBJ1-6, is NAGVMQNPRHLVRRRGQEARLRCSPMKGHSHVYWYRQLPEEGLKFMVYLQKENIIDESGMPKERFSAEFPKEGPSILRIQQVVRGDSAAYFCASSPQGLGVYNSPLHFGNGTRLTVT.